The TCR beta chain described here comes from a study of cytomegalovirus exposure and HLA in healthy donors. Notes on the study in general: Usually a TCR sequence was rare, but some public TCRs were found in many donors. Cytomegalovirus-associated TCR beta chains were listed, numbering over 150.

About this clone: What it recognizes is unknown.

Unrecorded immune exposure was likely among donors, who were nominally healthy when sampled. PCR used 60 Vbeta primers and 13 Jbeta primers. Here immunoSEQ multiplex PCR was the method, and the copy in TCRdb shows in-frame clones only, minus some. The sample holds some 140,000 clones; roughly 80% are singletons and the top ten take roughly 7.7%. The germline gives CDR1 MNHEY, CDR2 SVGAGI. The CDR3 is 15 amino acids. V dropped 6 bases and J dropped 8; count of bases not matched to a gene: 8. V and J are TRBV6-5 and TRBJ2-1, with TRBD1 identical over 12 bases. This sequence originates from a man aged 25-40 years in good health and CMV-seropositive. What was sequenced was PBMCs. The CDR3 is CASSVSGTGGHEQFF. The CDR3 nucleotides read TGTGCCAGCAGCGTTTCCGGGACAGGGGGCCATGAGCAGTTCTTC.